This record concerns one TCR beta chain sequence. Per the germline V gene, CDR1 is SGHRS and CDR2 is YFSETQ. V lost 2 bases to trimming and J lost 8 bases, with 13 bases between them. The CDR3 runs to 14 residues. The repertoire was sequenced with immunoSEQ multiplex PCR; TCRdb's copy has only in-frame clones and lacks some. The table has roughly 130,000 clones, approximately 90% seen once; the top ten hold less than 8%. The source of the sample is a study of cytomegalovirus exposure and HLA in healthy donors. Separate from the approximately 720-subject first cohort, the 120-subject validation cohort was the one that the donors belonged to.

The clonotype originates from a woman aged 30 to 39 in good health and CMV-seropositive. V is TRBV5-1 and J is TRBJ1-4; D unresolved. The sequenced sample consisted of PBMCs. CDR3 loop: CASSLEPGGEKLFF. CDR3 DNA sequence: TGCGCCAGCAGCTTAGAACCGGGAGGGGAAAAACTGTTTTTT.